The 10 T cell receptor beta chains given below trace back to one sample, sequenced in a study of blood T cell repertoires in COVID-19. TCRdb keeps only in-frame clones here, not all; method: immunoSEQ multiplex PCR. This sample yields some 49,000 clones, of which 80% to 95% are seen a single time; under 7.5% belongs to the top ten. Sequencing was performed on peripheral blood. Receptors were obtained from a middle-aged man with active COVID-19.

The chain couples TRBV7-2 to TRBJ2-5, with TRBD2 as a possible D gene (5 bases). The ends were cut back, 5 bases at V and 5 bases at J, with 12 bases in the middle. Germline loops: CDR1 SGHTA, CDR2 FQGNSA. The CDR3 consists of 13 residues. CDR3 DNA sequence: TGTGCCAGCAGCAAACGAGGGAGTGAGACCCAGTACTTC. Translating it yields CASSKRGSETQYF.

The chain couples TRBV5-4 to TRBJ1-1; the match to TRBD1 covers 8 bases. This CDR3 is built from 14 residues. V lost 3 bases, J lost 8 bases, and 9 bases stayed unmatched. Germline V CDR1 and CDR2: SGHNT, YYREEE (reference sequence). In nucleotides, the CDR3 is TGTGCCAGCAGCTCCGCGGACAGGGCAACCGAAGCTTTCTTT. This encodes CASSSADRATEAFF.

The table lists this clone with a count of one. The V and J genes are TRBV6-2 or TRBV6-3 and TRBJ1-5; D is ambiguous. Deletions cut 1 base from V and 3 bases from J, with 7 bases between. The CDR3 is 14 amino acids. Germline V CDR1 and CDR2: MNHEY, SVGEGT. CDR3 DNA sequence: TGTGCCAGCAGTTACTGGTCAGACAATCAGCCCCAGCATTTT. Residues: CASSYWSDNQPQHF.

The chain is built from TRBV6-5 and TRBJ1-1, with D unresolved. In germline, CDR1 is MNHEY, CDR2 SVGAGI. The CDR3 length is 14 residues. The germline V and J ends were trimmed by 5 bases and 7 bases, with 17 bases remaining between them. The CDR3 bases are TGTGCCAGCAGTCCCGCGGGGTGGAGCAGTGAAGCTTTCTTT. This codes for CASSPAGWSSEAFF.

CDR3 bases: TGTGCCAGCAGCTACCGACAGGGGGCCGATTCGACTGAGCAGTTCTTC. Translating it yields CASSYRQGADSTEQFF. The V call is TRBV7-9, the J call TRBJ2-1, with 10 positions matching TRBD1. After removal of 4 bases from V and 9 bases from J, the junction contained 12 bases not matched to a gene. This CDR3 is built from 16 residues. The germline V gene has CDR1 SEHNR and CDR2 FQNEAQ (reference sequence).

The V and J genes are TRBV5-6 and TRBJ2-7; the D gene is possibly TRBD2 (5 bases). CDR1 is SGHDT and CDR2 is YYEEEE in the germline V gene. Between the trimmed V and J ends, which lost 4 bases and 9 bases, there was a span of 17 bases. The CDR3 is 13 amino acids. The DNA for the CDR3 is TGTGCCAGCAGCCTTGTCGAGGAGGCCGGGCAGTACTTC. It specifies CASSLVEEAGQYF.

In nucleotides, the CDR3 is TGCGCCAGCAGTGGCGGAGGGTATAATTCACCCCTCCACTTT. It is translated as CASSGGGYNSPLHF. The rearrangement joins TRBV10-2 to TRBJ1-6; D remains unclear. V dropped 4 bases and J dropped 4 bases, with 8 bases sitting between them. The CDR3 contains 14 residues. Germline V gene sequence: CDR1 WSHSY, CDR2 SAAADI.

This chain uses TRBV9 with TRBJ2-2; TRBD1 aligns across 7 bases. CDR3 length: 15 amino acids. The J segment lost 0 bases and the V segment lost 4 bases, leaving 3 bases of the junction unmatched. Germline V gene lookup returns CDR1 SGDLS and CDR2 YYNGEE. DNA for the CDR3: TGTGCCAGCAGCAAAGACAGGGCGAACACCGGGGAGCTGTTTTTT. This gives the protein CASSKDRANTGELFF.

The CDR3 protein is CASSDNRYGYTF. The CDR3, as DNA: TGTGCCAGCAGTGACAACCGATATGGCTACACCTTC. This chain uses TRBV6-2 or TRBV6-3 with TRBJ1-2; no clear D. This CDR3 is built from 12 residues. The germline V gene encodes CDR1 MNHEY and CDR2 SVGEGT. V was pared by 5 bases and J by 5 bases, with 9 bases between.

The chain uses TRBV24-1 and TRBJ1-2, with 9 bases identical to TRBD1. Per germline, CDR1 KGHDR and CDR2 SFDVKD. The CDR3 contains 15 residues. V lost 4 bases and J lost 4; bases outside the gene matches: 6. Here the CDR3 DNA reads TGTGCCACCAGTGAATCCCGGGACAGGGCCTATGGCTACACCTTC. It codes for CATSESRDRAYGYTF.